The entry below describes one T cell receptor (beta chain). Sequencing used immunoSEQ multiplex PCR; TCRdb keeps in-frame clones, though not all of them. The sample lists roughly 60,000 clones; roughly 84% were seen once. This specimen comes from a study of OX40 agonist ivuxolimab in advanced cancers. The wider study: Patient treatment consisted of intravenous ivuxolimab administration every 2 weeks at 0.01 to 10 mg/kg.

Germline-derived CDR1 and CDR2 are GTSNPN and SVGIG (reference sequence). V lost 3 bases to trimming and J lost 8 bases; unmatched junction nucleotides: 22. The CDR3 has 18 amino acids. The source was CD4+ or CD8+ T cells sorted from blood, collected in a trial of the OX40 agonist ivuxolimab. This TCR derives from an adult with an advanced solid tumor such as melanoma, head and neck, liver or kidney cancer. J is TRBJ1-2 and V is TRBV30, with 9 bases fitting TRBD1. The CDR3 is CAWSRPHLLTGQGRGYTF. Here the CDR3 DNA reads TGTGCCTGGAGCCGCCCACATCTGCTTACGGGACAGGGCCGGGGCTACACCTTC.